This TCR beta chain came from a study of blood T cell repertoires in COVID-19. Study-level information: The United States, Italy and Spain were the sources of the acute and convalescent COVID-19 samples. In each case, the material was cDNA or gDNA derived from T cells, B-cell-depleted T cells, or PBMCs.

CDR3 size: 13 residues. Germline loops: CDR1 LNHDA, CDR2 SQIVND (reference sequence). V shed 0 bases and J shed 7 bases, with 8 bases lying between them. Under the authors' procedure: Amplified reference gene primers provided the basis for estimating nucleated cell counts. Produced via immunoSEQ multiplex PCR; TCRdb's table is partial and in-frame only. That table supplies the V and J calls and clone size; D and trimming were determined from the DNA. The sample includes more than 70,000 clones, 75% to 85% of them seen just once. The origin of this receptor is a woman aged 70-85 years with acute or convalescent COVID-19. The V gene is TRBV19, the J gene TRBJ2-3; weak D call: TRBD2 (5 bases). Sequencing was done on a sample of peripheral blood. CDR3 DNA: TGTGCCAGTAGTATAGAACCGGGAAATACGCAGTATTTT. This translates into CASSIEPGNTQYF.